This T cell receptor beta chain was captured in a study of T-cell reconstitution after alpha-beta-depleted transplantation in children. Germline V gives CDR1 SGHTA, CDR2 FQGNSA. CDR3 length equals 16 residues. The V and J ends lost 3 bases and 1 base respectively, with 10 bases between them. During its preparation, the TCRbeta library received unique molecular identifiers. TCRdb itself ran the PCR reads through MiXCR, one entry per CDR3 protein. Of approximately 83,000 distinct CDR3 sequences listed, roughly 7.7% were seen once; the top ten hold approximately 7%. There are a few counts of this clonotype.

The receptor's source is a human donor who donated a stem cell graft to a child with congenital amegakaryocytic thrombocytopenia. The chain carries TRBV7-2 and TRBJ2-6, with D perhaps TRBD1 (6 bases). Sequences were derived from PBMCs from the stem cell graft donor, sampled from the stem cell graft. The CDR3 sequence: CASSLKGGSGANVLTF. In DNA form, the CDR3 reads TGTGCCAGCAGCTTGAAAGGGGGATCTGGGGCCAACGTCCTGACTTTC.